This T cell receptor (beta chain) appears in the sequencing data of a study of OX40 agonist ivuxolimab in advanced cancers. For the study at large: Patients received ivuxolimab, an intravenous treatment, every 2 weeks at 0.01 to 10 mg/kg.

Per germline, CDR1 SNHLY and CDR2 FYNNEI. The V end was cut by 9 bases, the J end by 3 bases, with 12 bases between. The CDR3 length is 13 residues. Study-level results: On average, CD8+ T cells showed a greater number of expanded clones than CD4+. Partial responders at 0.1-3.0 mg/kg had among the lowest clonal expansion.

As for this clone: Its antigen is as yet unknown.

Autoimmune disease history or systemic immunosuppression disqualified patients. TCRdb's table, derived via immunoSEQ multiplex PCR, lists solely in-frame clones and lacks some. Seen here are tens of thousands of clones, approximately 84% observed once, and the top ten hold more than 6%. V is TRBV2 and J is TRBJ1-5; tentative D call: TRBD1 (6 bases). The sequences come from CD4+ or CD8+ T cells sorted from blood, collected in a trial of the OX40 agonist ivuxolimab. This sequence was found in an adult with an advanced solid tumor such as melanoma, head and neck, liver or kidney cancer. Here the CDR3 DNA reads TGTGCCAGTAAGGACAGTGACAATCAGCCCCAGCATTTT. Translating it yields CASKDSDNQPQHF.